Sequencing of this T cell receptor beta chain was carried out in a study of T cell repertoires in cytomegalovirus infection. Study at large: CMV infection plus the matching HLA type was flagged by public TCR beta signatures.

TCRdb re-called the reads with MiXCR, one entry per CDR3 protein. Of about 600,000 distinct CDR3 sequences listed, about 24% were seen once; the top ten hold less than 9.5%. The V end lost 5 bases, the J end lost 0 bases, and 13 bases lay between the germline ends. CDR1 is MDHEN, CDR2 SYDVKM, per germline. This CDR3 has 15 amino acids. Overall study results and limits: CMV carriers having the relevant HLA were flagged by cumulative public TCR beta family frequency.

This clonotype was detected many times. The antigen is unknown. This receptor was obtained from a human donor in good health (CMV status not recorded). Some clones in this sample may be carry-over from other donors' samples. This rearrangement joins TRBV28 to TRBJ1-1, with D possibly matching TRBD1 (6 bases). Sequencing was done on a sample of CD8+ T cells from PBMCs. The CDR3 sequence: CASSPKGVVNTEAFF. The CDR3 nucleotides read TGTGCCAGCAGTCCCAAGGGGGTAGTGAACACTGAAGCTTTCTTT.